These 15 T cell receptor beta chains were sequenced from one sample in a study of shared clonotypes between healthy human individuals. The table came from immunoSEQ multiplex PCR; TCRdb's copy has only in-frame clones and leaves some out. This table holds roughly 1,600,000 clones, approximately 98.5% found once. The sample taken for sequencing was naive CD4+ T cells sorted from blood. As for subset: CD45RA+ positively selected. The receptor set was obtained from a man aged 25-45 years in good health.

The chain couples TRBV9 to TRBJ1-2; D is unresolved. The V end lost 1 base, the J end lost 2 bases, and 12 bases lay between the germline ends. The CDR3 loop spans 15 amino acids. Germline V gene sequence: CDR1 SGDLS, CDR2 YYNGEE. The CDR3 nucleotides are TGTGCCAGCAGCGTACGTGCTGGGGAAAACTATGGCTACACCTTC. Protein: CASSVRAGENYGYTF.

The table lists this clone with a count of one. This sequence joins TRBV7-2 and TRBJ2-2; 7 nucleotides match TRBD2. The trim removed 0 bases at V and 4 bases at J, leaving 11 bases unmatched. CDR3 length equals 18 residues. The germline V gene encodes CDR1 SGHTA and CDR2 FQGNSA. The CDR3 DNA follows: TGTGCCAGCAGCTTAGCTATCCCTAGCGGATCCGCCACCGGGGAGCTGTTTTTT. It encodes CASSLAIPSGSATGELFF.

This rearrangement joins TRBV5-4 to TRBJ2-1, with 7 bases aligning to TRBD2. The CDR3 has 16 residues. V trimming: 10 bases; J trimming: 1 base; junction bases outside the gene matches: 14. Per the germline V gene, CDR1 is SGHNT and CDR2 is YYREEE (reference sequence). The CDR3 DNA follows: TGTGCCGGCGGTGGTGGGAGGGCTGGGTCCTACAATGAGCAGTTCTTC. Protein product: CAGGGGRAGSYNEQFF.

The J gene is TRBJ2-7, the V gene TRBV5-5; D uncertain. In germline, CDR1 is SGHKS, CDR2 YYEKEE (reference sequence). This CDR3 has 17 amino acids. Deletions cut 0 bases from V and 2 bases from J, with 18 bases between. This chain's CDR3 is CASSLAFSLQVTYEQYF. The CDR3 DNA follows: TGTGCCAGCAGCTTGGCCTTTTCTCTCCAGGTTACCTACGAGCAGTACTTC.

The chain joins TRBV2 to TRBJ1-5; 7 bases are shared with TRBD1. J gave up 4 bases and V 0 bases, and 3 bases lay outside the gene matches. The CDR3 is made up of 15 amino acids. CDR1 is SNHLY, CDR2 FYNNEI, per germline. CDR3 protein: CASSEAGTANQPQHF. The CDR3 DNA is TGTGCCAGCAGTGAAGCGGGGACAGCGAATCAGCCCCAGCATTTT.

CDR3 loop: CASSVRGRVSGKETQYF. Written as DNA, the CDR3 is TGTGCCAGCAGTGTAAGGGGCAGGGTGAGCGGGAAAGAGACCCAGTACTTC. The rearrangement joins TRBV2 to TRBJ2-5; 7 bases line up with TRBD2. The CDR3 covers 17 residues. In germline, CDR1 is SNHLY, CDR2 FYNNEI. J lost 3 bases, V lost 4 bases, and 14 bases had no gene match.

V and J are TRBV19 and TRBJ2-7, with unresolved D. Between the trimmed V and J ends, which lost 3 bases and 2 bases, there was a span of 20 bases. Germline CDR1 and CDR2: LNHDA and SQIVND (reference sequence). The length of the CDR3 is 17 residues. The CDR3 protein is CASSMGVVAPTAYEQYF. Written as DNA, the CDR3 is TGTGCCAGTAGTATGGGCGTTGTAGCTCCTACCGCCTACGAGCAGTACTTC.

CDR3: CASSVGGDHFYEQYF. For the CDR3, the DNA is TGTGCCAGCAGCGTAGGAGGGGACCACTTCTACGAGCAGTACTTC. The V call is TRBV9, the J call TRBJ2-7, with D perhaps given as TRBD1 or TRBD2 (5 bases each). Trimming took off 0 bases at V and 3 bases at J, with 13 bases between the two ends. The CDR3 extends over 15 amino acids. Germline CDR1 SGDLS, CDR2 YYNGEE.

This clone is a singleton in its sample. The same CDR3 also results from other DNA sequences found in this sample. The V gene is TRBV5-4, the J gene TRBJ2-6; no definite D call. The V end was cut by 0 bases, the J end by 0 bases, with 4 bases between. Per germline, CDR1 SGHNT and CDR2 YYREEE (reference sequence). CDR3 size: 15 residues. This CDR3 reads CASSLGRSGANVLTF. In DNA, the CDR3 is TGTGCCAGCAGCTTGGGACGCTCTGGGGCCAACGTCCTGACTTTC. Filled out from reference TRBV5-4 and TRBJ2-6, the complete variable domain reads ETGVTQSPTHLIKTRGQQVTLRCSSQSGHNTVSWYQQALGQGPQFIFQYYREEENGRGNFPPRFSGLQFPNYSSELNVNALELDDSALYLCASSLGRSGANVLTFGAGSRLTVL.

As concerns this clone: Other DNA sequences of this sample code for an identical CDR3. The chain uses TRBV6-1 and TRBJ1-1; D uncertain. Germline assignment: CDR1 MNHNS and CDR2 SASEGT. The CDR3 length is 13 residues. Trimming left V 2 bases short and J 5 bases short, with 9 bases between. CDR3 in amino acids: CASSEIRGTEAFF. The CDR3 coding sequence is TGTGCCAGCAGTGAAATACGGGGAACTGAAGCTTTCTTT.

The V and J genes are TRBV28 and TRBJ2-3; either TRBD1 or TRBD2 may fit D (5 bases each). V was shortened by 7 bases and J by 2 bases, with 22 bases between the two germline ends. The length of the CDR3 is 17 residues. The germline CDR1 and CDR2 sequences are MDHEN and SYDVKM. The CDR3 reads CASTLRATAGLTDTQYF. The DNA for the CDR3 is TGTGCCAGCACTCTCAGGGCTACGGCGGGCCTCACAGATACGCAGTATTTT. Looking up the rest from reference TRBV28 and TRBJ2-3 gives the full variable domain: DVKVTQSSRYLVKRTGEKVFLECVQDMDHENMFWYRQDPGLGLRLIYFSYDVKMKEKGDIPEGYSVSREKKERFSLILESASTNQTSMYLCASTLRATAGLTDTQYFGPGTRLTVL.

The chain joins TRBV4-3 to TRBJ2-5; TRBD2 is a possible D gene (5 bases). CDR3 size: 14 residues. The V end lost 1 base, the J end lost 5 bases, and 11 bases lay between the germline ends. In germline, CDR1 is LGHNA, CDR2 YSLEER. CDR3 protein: CASSQVGGPETQYF. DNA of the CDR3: TGCGCCAGCAGCCAAGTTGGAGGTCCGGAGACCCAGTACTTC.

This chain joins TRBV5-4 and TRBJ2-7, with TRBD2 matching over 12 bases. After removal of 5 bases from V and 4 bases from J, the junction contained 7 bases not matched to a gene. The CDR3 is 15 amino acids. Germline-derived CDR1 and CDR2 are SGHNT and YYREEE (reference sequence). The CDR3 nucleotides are TGTGCCAGCAGTTTCCTGACTAGCGGGAGTTACGAGCAGTACTTC. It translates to CASSFLTSGSYEQYF.

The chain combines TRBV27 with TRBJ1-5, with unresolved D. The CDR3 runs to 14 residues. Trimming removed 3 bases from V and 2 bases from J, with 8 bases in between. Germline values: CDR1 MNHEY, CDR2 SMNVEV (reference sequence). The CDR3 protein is CASSFSLGNQPQHF. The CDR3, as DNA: TGTGCCAGCAGTTTCTCCCTGGGCAATCAGCCCCAGCATTTT.

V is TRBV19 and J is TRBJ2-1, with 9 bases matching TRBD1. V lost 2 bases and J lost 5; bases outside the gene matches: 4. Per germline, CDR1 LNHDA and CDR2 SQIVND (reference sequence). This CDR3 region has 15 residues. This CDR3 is CASSIRTGVNNEQFF. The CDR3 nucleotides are TGTGCCAGTAGTATAAGGACAGGGGTCAACAATGAGCAGTTCTTC.